This is a list of T cell receptor beta chains from one sample in a study of blood T cell repertoires in COVID-19. Clones were read by immunoSEQ multiplex PCR, and TCRdb kept only the in-frame ones, dropping some. The repertoire holds around 400,000 clones, around 87% seen once, with under 3% in the top ten. The sequenced sample was peripheral blood. All receptors come from a woman aged 60 to 75 with COVID-19, enrolled during active disease. CDR3s include the opening cysteine and the closing phenylalanine or tryptophan. Fields, in order: D gene, V gene, J gene, CDR3 protein. A D gene is named only where the DNA matches it firmly.

-	TRBV18	TRBJ1-2	CASSPRFQASNYGYTF
TRBD1	TRBV6-5	TRBJ1-5	CASSDRVYQPQHF
TRBD2	TRBV18	TRBJ2-3	CASSPFAASGRRRTDTQYF
TRBD1	TRBV27	TRBJ1-5	CATGGGNQPQHF
-	TRBV19	TRBJ2-4	CASRSTGGAAKNIQYF
TRBD1	TRBV5-1	TRBJ1-2	CASSPSGQGFDGYTF
-	TRBV5-1	TRBJ1-2	CASSYRPGVPNYGYTF
-	TRBV10-3	TRBJ2-7	CAISESGSSYEQYF
TRBD1	TRBV18	TRBJ2-7	CASALGTGYEQYF
TRBD1	TRBV12-5	TRBJ2-1	CASEPTGADGDEQFF
-	TRBV6-6	TRBJ2-7	CASSPRTVQYF
TRBD2	TRBV4-1	TRBJ2-3	CASSPGLAGGYDTQYF
-	TRBV5-6	TRBJ1-2	CASSLGQNYGYTF
-	TRBV28	TRBJ1-5	CASSFTGYSNQPQHF
-	TRBV24-1	TRBJ1-3	CATSGSDSHSGNTIYF
-	TRBV6-5	TRBJ1-2	CASSWRVYGYTF
-	TRBV15	TRBJ2-7	CATSRLGALYEQYF
-	TRBV2	TRBJ1-5	CASNFESRDNQPQHF
-	TRBV2	TRBJ2-6	CASRPRGRVGGSSGANVLTF
TRBD2	TRBV3-1/TRBV3-2	TRBJ2-1	CASSRSGGGNEQFF
-	TRBV28	TRBJ2-7	CASSLFSPGRYEQYF
-	TRBV7-8	TRBJ2-7	CASGQSLSYEQYF
TRBD1	TRBV5-1	TRBJ2-2	CASSWTGGTGELFF
-	TRBV20-1	TRBJ2-7	CSASAHGEQYF
-	TRBV9	TRBJ1-1	CASSASYLGTYNTEAFF
TRBD2	TRBV6-5	TRBJ2-2	CASRIAGGNTGELFF
-	TRBV28	TRBJ1-2	CATQSYGYTF
TRBD2	TRBV6-4	TRBJ2-1	CASSLAGGPYNEQFF
TRBD2	TRBV2	TRBJ2-3	CASSATGTSGGARGDTQYF
TRBD1	TRBV18	TRBJ2-6	CASSGTGHSGANVLTF
TRBD2	TRBV2	TRBJ2-7	CASRGTSGAFYEQYF
-	TRBV20-1	TRBJ1-6	CSASGGQPHSPLHF
TRBD1	TRBV6-1	TRBJ1-2	CASSEGTGVGCTF
-	TRBV6-6	TRBJ2-5	CASSHPAGHGWETQYF
-	TRBV18	TRBJ1-5	CASSPTDSNQPQHF
-	TRBV2	TRBJ2-5	CASSESRTQYF
TRBD1	TRBV28	TRBJ1-2	CASNKLPGQGGSYTF
TRBD1	TRBV5-6	TRBJ2-2	CASSLFPGGAGTGELFF
TRBD2	TRBV15	TRBJ2-2	CATSKTTSGGKGGELFF
-	TRBV10-3	TRBJ1-1	CAISVLSGGVPEAFF
TRBD1	TRBV30	TRBJ1-5	CAWSPGQGANNQPQHF
-	TRBV6-6	TRBJ2-1	CASSYSRAGNEQFF
-	TRBV28	TRBJ1-5	CASSSGQGSNQPQHF
-	TRBV13	TRBJ1-2	CASVSLPSWSGYTF
TRBD1	TRBV5-6	TRBJ1-2	CASSWDSRPGGYTF
-	TRBV7-6	TRBJ1-3	CASSSWVIGASGNTIYF
-	TRBV21-1	TRBJ2-2	CASSNPGQGACTGELFF
TRBD2	TRBV19	TRBJ2-7	CASSTLGTTSYEQYF
TRBD1	TRBV28	TRBJ2-4	CASSSPGTGTKNIQYF
TRBD2	TRBV18	TRBJ2-6	CASSLSSGGYVSGANVLTF
-	TRBV29-1	TRBJ1-2	CSVEGTGETNYGYTF
-	TRBV5-6	TRBJ2-7	CASSRRRQGGNEQYF
-	TRBV28	TRBJ1-1	CASSAGGDGTEAFF